The clone carrying this T cell receptor (beta chain) was found many times. Its antigen is currently unknown. This record belongs to a study of identical twins. Study findings and constraints: There was more out-of-frame TCR alpha sharing in monozygotic twins than models estimated. Analyses of zero insertions could be partly confounded by invariant MAIT and iNKT cells.

Trimming removed 5 bases at V and 0 bases at J, with 20 bases between. The CDR3 spans 18 residues. Germline CDR1 is MNHEY and CDR2 is SVGEGT. TCRdb recomputed calls from the 5' RACE reads with MiXCR, one row per CDR3 protein. The repertoire holds about 240,000 distinct CDR3 sequences, with more than 9% as singletons. This chain joins TRBV6-2 or TRBV6-3 and TRBJ1-5; tentatively, D is TRBD1 (6 bases). Sequencing was carried out using memory T cells sorted from blood. This clonotype was obtained from a man in his fifties in good health. CDR3 loop: CASSGTTQGLLSNQPQHF. The CDR3 DNA is TGTGCCAGCAGTGGAACTACACAGGGCCTACTTAGCAATCAGCCCCAGCATTTT.